This TCR beta chain emerged from a study of blood T cell repertoires in COVID-19. In germline, CDR1 is LGHNA, CDR2 YNFKEQ. The ends were cut back, 0 bases at V and 8 bases at J, with 13 bases in the middle. The CDR3 loop spans 15 amino acids. Using immunoSEQ multiplex PCR, the repertoire was profiled, and TCRdb retains in-frame clones only, with some absent. Here the sample spans tens of thousands of clones, about nine tenths being singletons. This clone has a handful of counts. This TCR came from a man in his forties or fifties with acute or convalescent COVID-19. The sample consisted of peripheral blood. V gene TRBV4-2 combines with J gene TRBJ1-4, with D possibly matching TRBD1 (6 bases). The CDR3 loop is CASSQDSGASEKLFF. Here the CDR3 DNA reads TGTGCCAGCAGCCAAGATTCAGGGGCGAGCGAAAAACTGTTTTTT.